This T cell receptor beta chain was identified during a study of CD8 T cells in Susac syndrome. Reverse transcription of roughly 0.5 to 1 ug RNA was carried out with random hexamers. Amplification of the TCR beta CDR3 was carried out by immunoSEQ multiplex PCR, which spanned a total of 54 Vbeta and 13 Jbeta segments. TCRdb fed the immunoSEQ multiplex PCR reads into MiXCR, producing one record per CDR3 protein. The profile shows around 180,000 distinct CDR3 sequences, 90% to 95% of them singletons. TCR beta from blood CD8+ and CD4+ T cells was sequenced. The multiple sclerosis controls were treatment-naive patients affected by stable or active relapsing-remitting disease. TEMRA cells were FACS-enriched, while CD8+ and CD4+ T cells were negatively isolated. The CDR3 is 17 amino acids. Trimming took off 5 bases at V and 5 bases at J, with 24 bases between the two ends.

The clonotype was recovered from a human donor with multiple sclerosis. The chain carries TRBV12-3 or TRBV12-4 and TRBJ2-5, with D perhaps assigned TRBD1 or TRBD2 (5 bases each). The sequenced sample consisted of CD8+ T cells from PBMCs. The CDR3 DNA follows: TGTGCCAGCAGTCCCCTCGAGGGGTCGCAGGGTTGGGAGACCCAGTACTTC. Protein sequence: CASSPLEGSQGWETQYF.